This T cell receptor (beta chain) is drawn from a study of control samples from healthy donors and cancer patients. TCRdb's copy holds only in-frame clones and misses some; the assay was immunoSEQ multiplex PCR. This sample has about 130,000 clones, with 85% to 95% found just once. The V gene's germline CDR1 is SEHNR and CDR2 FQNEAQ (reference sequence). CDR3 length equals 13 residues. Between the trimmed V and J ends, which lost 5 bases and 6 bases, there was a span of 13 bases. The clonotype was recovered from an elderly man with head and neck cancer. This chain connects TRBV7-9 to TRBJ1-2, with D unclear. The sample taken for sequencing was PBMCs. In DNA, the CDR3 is TGTGCCAGCAGCCCCCTAGTCCAGCATGGCTACACCTTC. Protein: CASSPLVQHGYTF. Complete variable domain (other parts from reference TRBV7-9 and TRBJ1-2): DTGVSQNPRHKITKRGQNVTFRCDPISEHNRLYWYRQTLGQGPEFLTYFQNEAQLEKSRLLSDRFSAERPKGSFSTLEIQRTEQGDSAMYLCASSPLVQHGYTFGSGTRLTVV.